Shown below are 21 T cell receptor beta chains from a single sample sequenced in a study of neurological immune-mediated disorders (dated by TCRdb to the late 2010s). The library was prepared using 5' RACE. The reads were generated on an Illumina HiSeq 2500. TCRdb reran the public reads through fastp at Q25 and MiXCR, keeping productive beta chains. Each CDR3 protein gets just one entry, which takes the most common genes and DNA from the rows behind it. The sample contains roughly 80,000 distinct CDR3 sequences, around a tenth of them found a single time. About 1.8% of the sample is in the top ten clones. Specimen: PBMCs. The receptor set was obtained from a man in his forties or fifties in good health.

This clonotype appeared many times. This chain uses TRBV6-6 with TRBJ2-5, with D unresolved. V was trimmed by 0 bases and J by 5 bases, leaving 13 bases between them. The CDR3 sequence is 15 residues long. Germline values: CDR1 MNHNY, CDR2 SVGAGI (reference sequence). CDR3 sequence reads: CASSYSLTTGETQYF. In DNA, the CDR3 is TGTGCCAGCAGTTACTCCCTCACGACTGGGGAGACCCAGTACTTC.

In its sample, this clonotype was seen many times. This chain joins TRBV28 and TRBJ2-2; D gene unclear. Germline V gene sequence: CDR1 MDHEN, CDR2 SYDVKM. The V gene lost 7 bases and the J gene lost 6 bases, with 12 bases spanning the gap. The CDR3 loop spans 13 amino acids. CDR3 sequence (DNA): TGTGCCAGCAACTCGGACCTCCCCGGGGAGCTGTTTTTT. This sequence encodes CASNSDLPGELFF. The full variable domain, completed using reference TRBV28 and TRBJ2-2, is DVKVTQSSRYLVKRTGEKVFLECVQDMDHENMFWYRQDPGLGLRLIYFSYDVKMKEKGDIPEGYSVSREKKERFSLILESASTNQTSMYLCASNSDLPGELFFGEGSRLTVL.

In its sample, this clonotype was seen many times. An end of the junction differs from the germline gene, which may be a read error. V usage is TRBV7-9 and J usage is TRBJ2-3; D gene ambiguous. Germline loops: CDR1 SEHNR, CDR2 FQNEAQ (reference sequence). There are 11 residues in the CDR3. CDR3 protein: CASSLDAGGRF. CDR3 bases: TGTGCCAGCAGCTTAGATGCTGGCGGAAGGTTT.

This clonotype was picked up many times. V gene TRBV7-9 combines with J gene TRBJ2-5; 8 bases align to TRBD2. Trimming at V came to 5 bases and at J to 0 bases, leaving 2 bases not matched to a gene. The CDR3 loop spans 14 amino acids. Germline V CDR1 and CDR2: SEHNR, FQNEAQ (reference sequence). The CDR3 DNA reads TGTGCCAGCAGCCCTAGCGGGTACCAAGAGACCCAGTACTTC. Protein sequence: CASSPSGYQETQYF.

This clonotype appeared many times. DNA for the CDR3: TGTGCCATCAGTGACCGACAGGGATCTTCTTCTAACTATGGCTACACCTTC. The encoded protein is CAISDRQGSSSNYGYTF. The rearrangement links TRBV10-3 to TRBJ1-2, with 7 bases aligning to TRBD1. The length of the CDR3 is 17 residues. The germline gives CDR1 ENHRY, CDR2 SYGVKD. The trim removed 3 bases at V and 0 bases at J, leaving 10 bases unmatched.

Ten or more counts support this clonotype. The chain uses TRBV19 and TRBJ1-4; TRBD1 matches at 8 bases. Germline V CDR1 and CDR2: LNHDA, SQIVND (reference sequence). V was pared by 7 bases and J by 7 bases, with 11 bases of the junction left unmatched. This CDR3 comprises 15 residues. CDR3 protein: CASTQGAQVREKLFF. The DNA for the CDR3 is TGTGCCAGTACTCAGGGGGCCCAAGTTCGTGAAAAACTGTTTTTT. The whole variable domain, filled in from reference TRBV19 and TRBJ1-4, reads DGGITQSPKYLFRKEGQNVTLSCEQNLNHDAMYWYRQDPGQGLRLIYYSQIVNDFQKGDIAEGYSVSREKKESFPLTVTSAQKNPTAFYLCASTQGAQVREKLFFGSGTQLSVL.

This clonotype has a count of ten or more. The gene calls are TRBV5-1 and TRBJ2-2; a weak D match, TRBD2 (6 bases). Germline V gene lookup returns CDR1 SGHRS and CDR2 YFSETQ. Trimming took off 6 bases at V and 5 bases at J, with 20 bases between the two ends. The CDR3 covers 16 residues. The chain's CDR3 is CASTLRGYGGTGELFF. The CDR3 bases are TGCGCCAGCACCCTCCGGGGGTACGGTGGTACCGGGGAGCTGTTTTTT.

In this sample, this clonotype turned up many times. The J gene is TRBJ2-3, the V gene TRBV6-2 or TRBV6-3, with D tentatively TRBD1 (6 bases). Trimming removed 5 bases at V and 2 bases at J, with 11 bases between. The germline V gene encodes CDR1 MNHEY and CDR2 SVGEGT. CDR3 length: 14 amino acids. The CDR3 nucleotides read TGTGCCAGCAGTGGACAGCCCGTCACAGATACGCAGTATTTT. It codes for CASSGQPVTDTQYF.

In its sample, this clonotype was seen a few times. The rearrangement uses TRBV10-3 and TRBJ2-5; D possibly corresponds to TRBD2 (5 bases). The germline CDR1 and CDR2 sequences are ENHRY and SYGVKD. The CDR3 totals 13 residues. V lost 3 bases, J lost 5 bases, and 10 bases lay in between. The CDR3 DNA reads as TGTGCCATCAGTGAAGGCGGGTCCGAGACCCAGTACTTC. It translates to CAISEGGSETQYF.

There are a few counts of this clonotype. A much larger clone lies a single base off, so this may be a read error. Here the CDR3 DNA reads TGTGCCAGCAGCGCGACTAGCGGGAGGGCCAGCGAGCAGTACTTC. Protein sequence: CASSATSGRASEQYF. The gene calls are TRBV9 and TRBJ2-7; 14 bases agree with TRBD2. CDR1 is SGDLS and CDR2 is YYNGEE in the germline V gene. V lost 3 bases and J lost 6; bases outside the gene matches: 5. CDR3 length: 15 residues.

This clonotype was recorded at least ten times. This chain uses TRBV7-2 with TRBJ2-3, with D perhaps TRBD2 (5 bases). The CDR3 sequence is 14 residues long. The V end was cut by 5 bases, the J end by 6 bases, with 15 bases between. Germline values: CDR1 SGHTA, CDR2 FQGNSA. CDR3 region: CASSPPGLVDTQYF. CDR3 nucleotides: TGTGCCAGCAGCCCCCCCGGACTGGTTGATACGCAGTATTTT.

The chain links TRBV6-1 to TRBJ2-1, with 14 nucleotides matching TRBD2. With 6 bases clipped from V and 9 bases from J, the junction kept 10 bases outside the gene matches. This CDR3 is built from 16 residues. CDR1 is MNHNS, CDR2 SASEGT, per germline. CDR3 sequence reads: CASSAGLAGVFGEQFF. The DNA for the CDR3 is TGTGCCAGCAGCGCGGGACTAGCGGGAGTGTTCGGTGAGCAGTTCTTC.

This clonotype turned up a few times. The chain uses TRBV5-1 and TRBJ2-7; 8 bases are shared with TRBD1. This CDR3 is built from 17 residues. Germline V lookup: CDR1 SGHRS, CDR2 YFSETQ. Germline trimming cut 0 bases from V and 6 bases from J; bases unmatched to any gene: 14. CDR3 sequence (DNA): TGCGCCAGCAGCTTGGAGGGACCGAGACAGGGGAGTTCCGAGCAGTACTTC. Translating gives CASSLEGPRQGSSEQYF.

This clonotype was picked up many times. The chain links TRBV7-2 to TRBJ1-4; D possibly corresponds to TRBD1 (5 bases). CDR3 length: 15 residues. Trimming pared 4 bases from V and 3 bases from J, leaving 12 bases between. Germline assignment: CDR1 SGHTA and CDR2 FQGNSA. CDR3 nucleotide sequence: TGTGCCAGCAGCTCAGAGGGACGTGCTAATGAAAAACTGTTTTTT. Translated, it gives CASSSEGRANEKLFF. Variable domain in full (rest from reference TRBV7-2 and TRBJ1-4): GAGVSQSPSNKVTEKGKDVELRCDPISGHTALYWYRQSLGQGLEFLIYFQGNSAPDKSGLPSDRFSAERTGGSVSTLTIQRTQQEDSAVYLCASSSEGRANEKLFFGSGTQLSVL.

This clonotype was observed at least ten times. The V call is TRBV5-1, the J call TRBJ1-1; 7 bases fit TRBD1. In germline, CDR1 is SGHRS, CDR2 YFSETQ. The junction had 3 bases not matched to a gene; V was cut back by 0 bases and J by 1 base. The CDR3 covers 15 residues. In nucleotides, the CDR3 is TGCGCCAGCAGCTTGGGTGGGACAGCGAACACTGAAGCTTTCTTT. Encoded protein: CASSLGGTANTEAFF.

This clonotype was counted many times. This sequence joins TRBV28 and TRBJ1-2; D is perhaps TRBD1 (5 bases). CDR3 length: 13 amino acids. CDR1 is MDHEN, CDR2 SYDVKM, per germline. V was pared by 10 bases and J by 3 bases, with 15 bases between. The CDR3 sequence: CAIRRGNDYGYTF. CDR3 in DNA: TGTGCCATCCGGCGGGGGAACGACTATGGCTACACCTTC.

This rearrangement joins TRBV12-3 or TRBV12-4 to TRBJ2-1, with 8 positions matching TRBD2. Losses at the gene ends were 7 bases for V and 6 bases for J; bases not matched to a gene: 8. This CDR3 is 14 amino acids long. The CDR3 DNA sequence: TGTGCCAGCACCCCCCGGGGGGGATTCAATGAGCAGTTCTTC. Translating gives CASTPRGGFNEQFF.

This clonotype was found many times. V and J are TRBV14 and TRBJ2-7, with D uncertain. Germline lookup yields CDR1 SGHDN and CDR2 FVKESK. CDR3 size: 13 residues. V lost 0 bases and J 4 bases, leaving 7 bases between the germline ends. The CDR3 coding sequence is TGTGCCAGCAGCCAAGAACCTAAGTACGAGCAGTACTTC. Its protein is CASSQEPKYEQYF. Supplemented by reference TRBV14 and TRBJ2-7, the full variable domain reads EAGVTQFPSHSVIEKGQTVTLRCDPISGHDNLYWYRRVMGKEIKFLLHFVKESKQDESGMPNNRFLAERTGGTYSTLKVQPAELEDSGVYFCASSQEPKYEQYFGPGTRLTVT.

This clonotype was counted ten times or more. The V and J genes are TRBV6-2 or TRBV6-3 and TRBJ2-1, with 9 bases fitting TRBD1. V was clipped by 7 bases and J by 4 bases; unmatched bases: 5. The CDR3 length is 14 residues. Germline V gene lookup returns CDR1 MNHEY and CDR2 SVGEGT. CDR3 sequence (DNA): TGTGCCAGCAACTACAGGGGGCCTTACAATGAGCAGTTCTTC. This encodes CASNYRGPYNEQFF.

This clonotype was seen ten or more times. CDR3 sequence (DNA): TGTGCCAGCAGTTCCGGAGGATTAAGGTACAATGAGCAGTTCTTC. This gives the protein CASSSGGLRYNEQFF. V is TRBV12-3 or TRBV12-4 and J is TRBJ2-1, with D perhaps TRBD2 (5 bases). Trimming pared 4 bases from V and 4 bases from J, leaving 14 bases between. The CDR3 has 15 amino acids.

In this sample, this clonotype turned up many times. The gene calls are TRBV29-1 and TRBJ2-7; D is undetermined. The V end lost 5 bases, the J end lost 2 bases, and 13 bases lay between the germline ends. The CDR3 covers 13 residues. Germline values: CDR1 SQVTM, CDR2 ANQGSEA. CDR3 DNA: TGCAGCGTTACCAGCCGTTCCCCCTACGAGCAGTACTTC. Translated, it gives CSVTSRSPYEQYF.